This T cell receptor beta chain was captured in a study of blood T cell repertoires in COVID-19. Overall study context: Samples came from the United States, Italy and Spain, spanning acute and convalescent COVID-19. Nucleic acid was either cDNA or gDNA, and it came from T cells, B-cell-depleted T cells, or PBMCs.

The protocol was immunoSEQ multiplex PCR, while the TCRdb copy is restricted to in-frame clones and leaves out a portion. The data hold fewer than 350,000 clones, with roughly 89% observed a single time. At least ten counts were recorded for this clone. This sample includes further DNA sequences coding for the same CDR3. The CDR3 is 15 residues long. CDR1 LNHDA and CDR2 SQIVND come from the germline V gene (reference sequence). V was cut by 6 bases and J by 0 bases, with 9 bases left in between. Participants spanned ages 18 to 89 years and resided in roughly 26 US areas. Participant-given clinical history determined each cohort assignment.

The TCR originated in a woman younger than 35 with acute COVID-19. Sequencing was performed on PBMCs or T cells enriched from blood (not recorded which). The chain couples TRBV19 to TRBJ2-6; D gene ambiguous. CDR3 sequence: CASSMRGSGANVLTF. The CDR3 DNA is TGTGCCAGTAGCATGAGAGGCTCTGGGGCCAACGTCCTGACTTTC.